This T cell receptor beta chain was identified in a study of Ad26.COV2.S vaccination and SARS-CoV-2 variants. Study details: It was the COV1001 Ad26.COV2.S trial arm that included the donor. Into the muscle, Ad26.COV2.S was dosed once or twice, 56 days apart. Study-level points and caveats: Reportedly, spike-specific CD8+ and CD4+ T cell responses achieved substantial breadth once vaccination had taken place.

A remark on this clone: Its antigen is as yet unknown.

This sample's treatment: some 20 received Ad26.COV2.S at low or high dose, single or two shots; roughly five received placebo; per-sample allocation not given. Day 63 following the first vaccine or placebo injection was when the samples were taken. Clones were read by immunoSEQ multiplex PCR, and TCRdb kept only the in-frame ones, dropping some. The sample shows about 400,000 clones, 83% of them seen only once. Sequenced material: peripheral blood, taken in a trial of Ad26.COV2.S vaccine versus placebo. The receptor's source is a person aged 18 to 59 who received the Ad26.COV2.S COVID-19 vaccine or a placebo.

For the CDR3, the DNA is TGCGCCAGCAGCGGGGGGACAGGAGCTAACTATGGCTACACCTTC. It specifies CASSGGTGANYGYTF. The chain couples TRBV5-1 to TRBJ1-2; 8 bases align to TRBD1. Trimming cost V 4 bases and J 0 bases; bases outside gene matches: 5. The germline V gene encodes CDR1 SGHRS and CDR2 YFSETQ. This CDR3 is built from 15 residues.